This T cell receptor (beta chain) came from a study of blood T cell repertoires in COVID-19 (dated by TCRdb to the early 2020s). Background on the whole study: Samples from collaborators originated in the United States, Italy and Spain and spanned both the acute and convalescent phases of COVID-19. The prospective study material was composed of cDNA or gDNA derived from T cells, B-cell-depleted T cells, or PBMCs. Deeply sampled blood TCRbeta repertoires from subjects exposed to, actively infected with, or recovered from COVID-19 were included in the dataset. The repertoires were made available in a free public database intended to serve as a resource for research on the immune response to SARS-CoV-2. The samples were drawn from the first 160 participants of the ongoing ImmuneRACE study and from 1,254 subjects provided by 6 global collaborators. A de-identified subject ID, COVID-19 status, age in years and sex were almost always included in the sample metadata. HLA class I and class II types, where available, came from metadata supplied by the sample provider rather than from assay-based typing.

As to this clone: Its antigen remains undetermined. Within one base of it there is no much larger clone, and no base qualities were kept.

Participants in the prospective study were enrolled through a virtual design, were aged about 18 to 89 years, and lived in roughly 24 United States geographic areas. In the prospective study, cohorts were assigned on the basis of participant-reported clinical history obtained from a screening survey and a study questionnaire. Exposed participants were defined as having been in contact with someone with a PCR-confirmed or clinician-diagnosed COVID-19 case within 2 weeks of study entry. Mobile phlebotomists in the prospective study collected whole blood, serum and a nasopharyngeal or oropharyngeal swab from every participant. Participants in the prospective study had the option to provide additional blood draws and questionnaires over a 2-month period. Before DNA extraction, blood samples from the prospective study were shipped at room temperature or frozen. TCRbeta CDR3 regions were amplified from genomic DNA by means of the immunoSEQ Assay, a bias-controlled multiplex PCR. Regarding the original processing steps: Nucleated cell counts per sample were estimated from amplification of reference gene primers within the assay. To quantify the absolute abundance of each unique TCRbeta CDR3 rearrangement, sequence reads were collapsed and filtered. For each sample, productive Simpson clonality was calculated as the square root of Simpson's diversity index across productive rearrangements. This is the immuneACCESS table as TCRdb keeps it, with only in-frame sequences that have V and J called. A part of the clones is gone; compared with another copy, unresolved V genes explain less than half, and the rest is unexplained. D and trimming come from the DNA, and the V and J calls and clone size come from that table. The table for this sample lists a few hundred thousand clones; about 88% of them were counted only once. The ten most abundant clones make up about 1.5% of the sample.

Overall results and qualifications from the work: How much clinical and demographic metadata was included differed by source and by participant, and the metadata was provided uncurated.

This sequence originates from a woman aged 18-35 years who had been exposed to COVID-19. The sample was PBMCs or T cells enriched from blood (not recorded which).

This receptor carries the CDR3 CASSQDNLAGPGEQYF. The DNA sequence is given as TGTGCCAGCAGCCAAGACAACCTAGCGGGACCCGGCGAGCAGTACTTC. The sequence joins TRBV3-1 (or the pseudogene TRBV3-2) to TRBJ2-7; TRBD2 agrees with 9 junctional bases. Trimming leaves V shorter by 0 bases and J shorter by 6 bases, with the junction holding 9 bases beyond the gene matches. The CDR1 and CDR2 encoded by the germline V gene (reference sequence) are LGHDT and YNNKEL. From the cysteine through the phenylalanine, the CDR3 covers 16 amino acids. CDR3 DNA is the only sequence kept; it has 48 bases, read in frame from the first base.